One sample yielded the 15 T cell receptor beta chains listed below, sequenced in a study of tumor and adjacent non-tumor tissue in lung cancer. TCRbeta libraries were built with three rounds of nested PCR, modified from ARM-PCR. TCRdb itself ran the multiplex PCR reads through MiXCR, one entry per CDR3 protein. The table records approximately 79,000 distinct CDR3 sequences, more than 65% of them present only once. RNA was extracted from bulk tissue without any cell sorting. More than 3 cm separated this lung sample from the edge of the tumor. Sequencing input: distant non-tumor lung tissue. The receptor source for this set is a man aged 65-85 years with non-small cell lung cancer.

The chain recombines TRBV11-2 with TRBJ2-3, with 7 positions matching TRBD1. J gave up 5 bases and V 5 bases, and 10 bases lay outside the gene matches. Germline V CDR1 and CDR2: SGHAT, FQNNGV. This CDR3 is 15 amino acids long. CDR3 loop: CASSRGQSNIDTQYF. The CDR3 region has the DNA TGTGCCAGCAGCCGGGGACAGTCTAACATAGATACGCAGTATTTT.

The count of this clonotype is one. The CDR3 sequence: CANRQQQEGTYEQYF. CDR3 in DNA: TGTGCCAACAGACAACAGCAGGAGGGTACCTACGAGCAGTACTTC. The V and J genes are TRBV6-5 and TRBJ2-7; D possibly corresponds to TRBD2 (6 bases). The CDR3 extends over 15 amino acids. The germline gives CDR1 MNHEY, CDR2 SVGAGI. V was pared by 10 bases and J by 2 bases, with 21 bases between.

The V call is TRBV6-2 or TRBV6-3, the J call TRBJ2-4, with 10 bases that match TRBD1. This CDR3 region has 14 residues. CDR1 and CDR2 from the germline V gene are MNHEY and SVGEGT. V lost 4 bases to trimming and J lost 8 bases; unmatched junction nucleotides: 5. CDR3 DNA sequence: TGTGCCAGCAGTTCCTTAGGACAGGGGGACATTCAGTACTTC. Its protein product is CASSSLGQGDIQYF.

V gene TRBV4-2 combines with J gene TRBJ2-3, with D maybe TRBD1 (6 bases). Germline V gene sequence: CDR1 LGHNA, CDR2 YNFKEQ. This CDR3 is 15 amino acids long. Trimming took off 6 bases at V and 2 bases at J, with 15 bases between the two ends. This CDR3 is CASRHADRTTDTQYF. The CDR3 DNA sequence: TGTGCCAGCAGGCATGCGGACAGAACCACAGATACGCAGTATTTT.

Regarding this clonotype: This CDR3 fails to terminate in the conserved phenylalanine or tryptophan, so it likely reflects a read error. This rearrangement joins TRBV12-3 or TRBV12-4 to TRBJ1-5, with a weak D call TRBD1 (5 bases). This CDR3 has 15 amino acids. V dropped 2 bases and J dropped 2 bases, with 10 bases sitting between them. This CDR3 reads CASSLRIGGNQPQHL. In DNA form, the CDR3 reads TGTGCCAGCAGTTTAAGGATAGGGGGCAATCAGCCCCAGCATCTT.

As regards this clonotype: The CDR3 end shows no conserved phenylalanine or tryptophan, and so a read error is likely. In DNA, the CDR3 is TGTGCCATCATCTTCCGGGGCAGAACCCTGAACACTGAGGCTTTCTCT. Amino acid sequence: CAIIFRGRTLNTEAFS. The chain uses TRBV11-3 and TRBJ1-1; D might be TRBD1 (5 bases). Germline V lookup: CDR1 SGHNT, CDR2 YENEEA. The CDR3 contains 16 residues.

For this clonotype: A junction end diverges from the germline sequence, so it may reflect a read error. This chain links TRBV29-1 with TRBJ2-1; D remains unclear. Germline V lookup: CDR1 SQVTM, CDR2 ANQGSEA. This CDR3 is built from 13 residues. In DNA form, the CDR3 reads TGCAGAGTTGAAGCGAATAAGGGCAATGAGCAGTTCTTC. Its protein is CRVEANKGNEQFF.

A note on this clonotype: The junction shows a germline mismatch at one end, possibly a read error. This chain uses TRBV5-5 with TRBJ2-5, with D hard to call. Germline V lookup: CDR1 SGHKS, CDR2 YYEKEE (reference sequence). CDR3 length equals 13 residues. The CDR3 DNA sequence: TGTGCCAGCAGTTTAGTCAGTCCGGAGATCCAGTACTTC. Translation gives CASSLVSPEIQYF.

About this clonotype: Possible read error: a much larger clone is one base away. The chain links TRBV6-4 to TRBJ1-2; a possible D gene is TRBD1 (6 bases). Germline loops: CDR1 MRHNA, CDR2 SNTAGT. The length of the CDR3 is 15 residues. Trimming shortened V by 6 bases and J by 7 bases, and 21 bases separated the two germline ends. The DNA of the CDR3 is TGTGCCAGCAGACCCTTTTACAGGGACTTGCCTGGCTACACCTTC. This translates into CASRPFYRDLPGYTF.

Ten or more counts support this clonotype. This chain connects TRBV10-3 to TRBJ2-7, with D maybe TRBD1 (5 bases). Germline CDR1 and CDR2: ENHRY and SYGVKD. The CDR3 length is 13 residues. V lost 6 bases to trimming and J lost 1 base, with 10 bases between them. This chain's CDR3 is CAISRDSSYEQYF. The CDR3 bases are TGTGCCATCAGCCGAGACAGTTCCTACGAGCAGTACTTC.

Note on this clonotype: A read error may account for a junction end that differs from germline. This chain joins TRBV6-2 or TRBV6-3 and TRBJ2-5; 9 bases map to TRBD2. This CDR3 comprises 16 residues. Germline V gene data show CDR1 as MNHEY and CDR2 as SVGEGT. The CDR3 is CTSSYLREGYQETRYF. The CDR3 region has the DNA TGTACCAGCAGTTACTTGCGGGAGGGGTACCAAGAGACCCGGTACTTC.

For this clonotype: Likely a read error: the CDR3 ends without its conserved phenylalanine or tryptophan. The V call is TRBV11-2, the J call TRBJ2-7, with 8 bases that match TRBD1. This CDR3 has 15 residues. Per germline, CDR1 SGHAT and CDR2 FQNNGV. The CDR3 spells CAGSLDQGAPYGQYL. The CDR3 nucleotides read TGTGCCGGCAGCTTAGATCAGGGGGCCCCCTACGGGCAGTACTTA.

A remark on this clonotype: Possible read error: a much larger clone is one base away. The J gene is TRBJ1-1, the V gene TRBV7-9; D is possibly TRBD1 (6 bases). This CDR3 comprises 15 residues. CDR1 SEHNR and CDR2 FQNEAQ come from the germline V gene (reference sequence). CDR3: CASSLGSNRDTEVFF. As DNA, the CDR3 is TGTGCCAGCAGCTTAGGTTCCAACAGGGACACTGAAGTTTTCTTT.

This clonotype was seen only a few times. The junction departs from germline at one end; a sequencing error may be responsible. This chain links TRBV11-2 with TRBJ2-2; D unclear. Germline V lookup: CDR1 SGHAT, CDR2 FQNNGV. The CDR3 loop spans 16 amino acids. In nucleotides, the CDR3 is TGTGCCAGCTGCTTAGTGGGCACAGAGGTTGCAGGGGAGCTGTTTTTT. Protein product: CASCLVGTEVAGELFF.

On this clonotype: A junction end diverges from the germline sequence, so it may reflect a read error. The CDR3 region is CSVVTAYAYTF. DNA of the CDR3: TGCAGTGTTGTTACAGCCTATGCCTACACCTTC. This chain uses TRBV29-1 with TRBJ1-2; no firm D call. CDR3 length: 11 amino acids. Germline CDR1 and CDR2: SQVTM and ANQGSEA.